What follows describes a single TCR beta chain. What it binds is not known. The donors comprised healthy bone marrow donors. The sample belongs to a study of cytomegalovirus exposure and HLA in healthy donors. About the study: From donors who were HLA-typed, an early data release held approximately 91 million unique TCRs. General study results and limits: Sequence variants that were highly shared formed a cluster that was likely a sequencing artifact.

The CDR3 is 17 amino acids. Germline V gene lookup returns CDR1 PRHDT and CDR2 FYEKMQ (reference sequence). V was clipped by 2 bases and J by 0 bases; unmatched bases: 5. It was with 60 Vbeta and 13 Jbeta primers that the PCR ran. This table comes from immunoSEQ multiplex PCR, and its TCRdb copy is limited to in-frame clones, with some not included. The table lists around 170,000 clones, more than 65% of them singletons. Sequencing used PBMCs. The clonotype was recovered from a man aged 45-60 years in good health and CMV-seronegative. The rearrangement uses TRBV13 and TRBJ1-4, with 8 bases lining up with TRBD1. The CDR3 spells CASSLQGAGSTNEKLFF. In DNA form, the CDR3 reads TGTGCCAGCAGCTTACAGGGGGCTGGGTCAACTAATGAAAAACTGTTTTTT.